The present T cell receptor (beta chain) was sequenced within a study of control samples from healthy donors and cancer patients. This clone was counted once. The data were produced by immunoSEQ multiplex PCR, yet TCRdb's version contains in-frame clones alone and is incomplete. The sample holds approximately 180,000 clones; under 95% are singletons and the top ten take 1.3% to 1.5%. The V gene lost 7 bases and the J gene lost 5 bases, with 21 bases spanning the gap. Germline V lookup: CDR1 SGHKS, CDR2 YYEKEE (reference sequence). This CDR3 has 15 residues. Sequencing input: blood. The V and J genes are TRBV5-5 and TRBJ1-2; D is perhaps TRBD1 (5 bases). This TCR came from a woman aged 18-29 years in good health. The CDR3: CASHDQGPGPYGYTF. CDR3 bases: TGTGCCAGCCACGACCAGGGACCCGGGCCATATGGCTACACCTTC.